The 14 T cell receptor beta chains below were found in one sample sequenced in a study of T cells in tumors after PD-1 blockade. Assay: immunoSEQ multiplex PCR; the TCRdb copy retains only in-frame clones and omits some. The repertoire holds about 33,000 clones, with around 80% as singletons. This sample comprised PBMCs, obtained before anti-PD-1 treatment. The receptors shown here come from a human donor with basal cell carcinoma.

This clone was seen only a few times. The chain employs TRBV4-3 and TRBJ2-2, with 9 bases identical to TRBD2. The CDR3 totals 15 residues. Losses at the gene ends were 3 bases for V and 5 bases for J; bases not matched to a gene: 4. From germline, CDR1 is LGHNA and CDR2 YSLEER. Here the CDR3 reads CASSQGGRVTGELFF. DNA for the CDR3: TGCGCCAGCAGCCAGGGCGGGAGGGTTACCGGGGAGCTGTTTTTT.

The chain couples TRBV7-9 to TRBJ2-3; tentative D call: TRBD2 (6 bases). This CDR3 has 14 amino acids. The V and J ends lost 7 bases and 4 bases respectively, with 15 bases between them. The germline V gene has CDR1 SEHNR and CDR2 FQNEAQ (reference sequence). The CDR3 sequence is CASIERDFSDTQYF. The CDR3 DNA follows: TGTGCCAGCATCGAAAGGGACTTTTCAGATACGCAGTATTTT.

The chain couples TRBV6-2 or TRBV6-3 to TRBJ2-1, with D maybe TRBD2 (5 bases). V was trimmed by 5 bases and J by 8 bases, leaving 19 bases between them. The CDR3 has 15 residues. Germline CDR1 MNHEY, CDR2 SVGEGT. CDR3 amino acids: CASSLDSSSAHEQFF. The CDR3 DNA is TGTGCCAGCAGTCTGGACTCCTCATCGGCCCATGAGCAGTTCTTC.

This clone occurred once. This chain connects TRBV4-3 to TRBJ2-7; 9 nucleotides align to TRBD1. Germline values: CDR1 LGHNA, CDR2 YSLEER. V was clipped by 2 bases and J by 3 bases; unmatched bases: 2. The CDR3 spans 14 residues. DNA of the CDR3: TGCGCCAGCAGCCAACAGGGACAGGGCTACGAGCAGTACTTC. It encodes CASSQQGQGYEQYF.

The chain carries TRBV13 and TRBJ1-3, with D uncertain. The CDR3 sequence is 14 residues long. Trimming shortened V by 4 bases and J by 4 bases, and 11 bases separated the two germline ends. Germline V gene sequence: CDR1 PRHDT, CDR2 FYEKMQ (reference sequence). The CDR3 DNA follows: TGTGCCAGCAGCTCCGGATTGGGCGGAAACACCATATATTTT. Translation: CASSSGLGGNTIYF.

The V call is TRBV7-9, the J call TRBJ2-6; D is uncertain. Germline V gene sequence: CDR1 SEHNR, CDR2 FQNEAQ (reference sequence). The CDR3 length is 16 residues. V was pared by 3 bases and J by 1 base, with 10 bases between. This CDR3 reads CASSLGLGSGANVLTF. DNA of the CDR3: TGTGCCAGCAGCTTGGGGTTGGGTTCTGGGGCCAACGTCCTGACTTTC.

For the CDR3, the DNA is TGTGCCAGCAGCGTTCACCGGGACGGCGACGAGCAGTACTTC. Amino acid sequence: CASSVHRDGDEQYF. This sequence joins TRBV14 and TRBJ2-7; D is possibly TRBD1 or TRBD2 (5 bases each). The CDR3 extends over 14 amino acids. Germline V CDR1 and CDR2: SGHDN, FVKESK. Trimming removed 5 bases from V and 5 bases from J, with 16 bases in between.

The chain recombines TRBV6-1 with TRBJ1-6; no clear D gene. This CDR3 is built from 15 residues. CDR1 is MNHNS and CDR2 is SASEGT in the germline V gene. Trimming shortened V by 1 base and J by 6 bases, and 10 bases separated the two germline ends. The CDR3 reads CASSEGLFRNSPLHF. The DNA of the CDR3 is TGTGCCAGCAGTGAAGGACTGTTTCGTAATTCACCCCTCCACTTT.

The chain uses TRBV7-9 and TRBJ1-3; D is unclear. CDR3 length equals 14 residues. The V end lost 5 bases, the J end lost 0 bases, and 8 bases lay between the germline ends. Germline values: CDR1 SEHNR, CDR2 FQNEAQ (reference sequence). CDR3 in amino acids: CASSPSNSGNTIYF. The DNA for the CDR3 is TGTGCCAGCAGCCCCTCTAACTCTGGAAACACCATATATTTT.

In the case of this clone: This same CDR3 is encoded by further DNA sequences in the sample. This chain connects TRBV5-1 to TRBJ1-4; 7 positions agree with TRBD1. Germline values: CDR1 SGHRS, CDR2 YFSETQ. Trimming took 0 bases from V and 2 from J; bases not matched to a gene: 1. The CDR3 loop spans 15 amino acids. CDR3 coding DNA: TGCGCCAGCAGCTTGGGGGGACAGACTAATGAAAAACTGTTTTTT. It encodes CASSLGGQTNEKLFF.

The V call is TRBV9, the J call TRBJ1-2; D ambiguous. Germline V gives CDR1 SGDLS, CDR2 YYNGEE. V lost 0 bases and J 5 bases, leaving 5 bases between the germline ends. CDR3 size: 12 residues. The CDR3 region has the DNA TGTGCCAGCAGCGTAGGCGGGTATGGCTACACCTTC. It encodes CASSVGGYGYTF.

The rearrangement uses TRBV28 and TRBJ2-5; maybe TRBD2 (7 bases). The CDR3 consists of 14 residues. Trimming left V 6 bases short and J 1 base short, with 12 bases between. CDR1 and CDR2 (germline): MDHEN, SYDVKM. Written as DNA, the CDR3 is TGTGCCAGCAGACCGGGGGGCCCCCAAGAGACCCAGTACTTC. It specifies CASRPGGPQETQYF.

J is TRBJ2-2 and V is TRBV7-8; no reliable D call. Germline CDR1 is SGHVS and CDR2 is FQNEAQ. This CDR3 contains 15 residues. Trimming stripped 2 bases from V and 6 bases from J, with 13 bases between. CDR3 region: CASSLSSRVAGELFF. CDR3 DNA: TGTGCCAGCAGCTTATCCAGCCGGGTGGCCGGGGAGCTGTTTTTT.

CDR3 DNA sequence: TGTGCCAGCAGTCCCCACAGGGAGATGGCTGAAGCTTTCTTT. It encodes CASSPHREMAEAFF. The rearrangement links TRBV27 to TRBJ1-1, with a tentative D call TRBD1 (6 bases). Trimming removed 5 bases at V and 6 bases at J, with 16 bases between. This CDR3 has 14 residues. The germline V gene has CDR1 MNHEY and CDR2 SMNVEV (reference sequence).